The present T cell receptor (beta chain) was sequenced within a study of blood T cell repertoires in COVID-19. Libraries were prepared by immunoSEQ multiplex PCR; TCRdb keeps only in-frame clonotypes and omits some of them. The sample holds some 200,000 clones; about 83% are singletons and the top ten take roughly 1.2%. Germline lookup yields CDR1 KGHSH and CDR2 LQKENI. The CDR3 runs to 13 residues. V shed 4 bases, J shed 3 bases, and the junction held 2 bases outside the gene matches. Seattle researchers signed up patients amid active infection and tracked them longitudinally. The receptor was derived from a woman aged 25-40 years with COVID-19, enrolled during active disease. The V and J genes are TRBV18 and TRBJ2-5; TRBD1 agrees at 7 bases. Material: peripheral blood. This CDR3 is CASSRDREETQYF. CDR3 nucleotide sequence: TGTGCCAGCTCACGTGACAGGGAAGAGACCCAGTACTTC.